This T cell receptor beta chain was retrieved from a study of PD-1 blockade in classical Hodgkin lymphoma. At the level of the study: Patients had nivolumab dosed at 3 mg/kg, delivered intravenously every 2 weeks. Study findings and constraints: Patients with an early start, nivolumab under 1 year after ASCT, were excluded.

Brentuximab vedotin exposure varied among the patients, all of whom had relapsed after autologous stem cell transplantation. To note about this clone: Its specificity is unknown.

The germline V and J ends were trimmed by 4 bases and 2 bases, with 7 bases remaining between them. The CDR3 has 13 residues. Germline V lookup: CDR1 WNHNN, CDR2 SYGVQD (reference sequence). Some clones are missing from TCRdb's copy, which holds only in-frame ones; the method was immunoSEQ multiplex PCR. The sample holds tens of thousands of clones; around 81% are singletons and the top ten take about 18%. The chain has TRBV10-1 and TRBJ2-3; D not resolved. Here the sequenced sample was peripheral blood mononuclear cells (PBMCs), taken before the second cycle of nivolumab. The clonotype originates from a human donor with classical Hodgkin lymphoma. CDR3 protein: CASSAHLTDTQYF. The CDR3 DNA follows: TGCGCCAGCAGTGCACACCTCACAGATACGCAGTATTTT.